A single sample gave rise to the 21 T cell receptor beta chains below, sequenced in a study of T cell repertoires in cytomegalovirus infection. No antigens are known for them. In TCRdb, the reads were re-called with MiXCR into one record per CDR3 protein. Among about a million distinct CDR3 sequences listed, approximately 31% were seen once. The specimen comprised cultured CD8+ T cells from PBMCs, sampled from culture after CMV antigen stimulation. Receptors were obtained from a human donor in good health (CMV status not recorded). Some clones in this sample may be carry-over from other donors' samples.

This rearrangement joins TRBV7-6 to TRBJ1-2, with D uncertain. V was cut by 5 bases and J by 0 bases, with 13 bases left in between. Germline-derived CDR1 and CDR2 are SGHVS and FNYEAQ. The CDR3 contains 15 residues. CDR3 sequence: CASSLLEGPNYGYTF. CDR3 sequence (DNA): TGTGCCAGCAGCCTCCTCGAGGGTCCTAACTATGGCTACACCTTC.

This clonotype has at least ten counts. This chain uses TRBV7-2 with TRBJ2-2, with no clear D. V lost 5 bases and J 9 bases, leaving 10 bases between the germline ends. Germline CDR1 SGHTA, CDR2 FQGNSA. CDR3 size: 12 residues. Here the CDR3 DNA reads TGTGCCAGCAGCGGCCGGGCTTGGGAGCTGTTTTTT. Translation gives CASSGRAWELFF.

The chain links TRBV19 to TRBJ1-5; TRBD1 matches 9 bases. V dropped 5 bases and J dropped 3; count of bases not matched to a gene: 14. From germline, CDR1 is LNHDA and CDR2 SQIVND (reference sequence). This CDR3 is 18 amino acids long. The CDR3: CASSPPPEDRGFNQPQHF. The DNA of the CDR3 is TGTGCCAGTAGTCCCCCCCCCGAAGACAGGGGGTTCAATCAGCCCCAGCATTTT.

This clonotype was picked up a small number of times. J is TRBJ1-1 and V is TRBV7-6; TRBD1 might be the D (6 bases). Germline CDR1 SGHVS, CDR2 FNYEAQ. Between the trimmed V and J ends, which lost 1 base and 1 base, there was a span of 10 bases. The CDR3 contains 15 residues. The CDR3 bases are TGTGCCAGCAGCTTAGGGGGGGCTTGGAACACTGAAGCTTTCTTT. This gives the protein CASSLGGAWNTEAFF. The complete variable domain, with remaining parts taken from reference TRBV7-6 and TRBJ1-1, reads GAGVSQSPRYKVTKRGQDVALRCDPISGHVSLYWYRQALGQGPEFLTYFNYEAQQDKSGLPNDRFSAERPEGSISTLTIQRTEQRDSAMYRCASSLGGAWNTEAFFGQGTRLTVV.

In this sample, this clonotype turned up a few times. The chain joins TRBV12-3 or TRBV12-4 to TRBJ1-4; D remains ambiguous. This CDR3 contains 15 residues. With 5 bases removed from V and 8 bases from J, the gap between germline ends came to 18 bases. As DNA, the CDR3 is TGTGCCAGCAGTCCCGGACTCTCCCATAGAGAAAAACTGTTTTTT. This sequence encodes CASSPGLSHREKLFF.

With regard to this clonotype: A much larger clone differs from this one at a single base, so this may be a read error. The V and J genes are TRBV7-8 and TRBJ2-5; a possible D gene is TRBD1 (5 bases). The CDR3 totals 14 residues. Germline V gene sequence: CDR1 SGHVS, CDR2 FQNEAQ. The CDR3 is CASSFKQGQKTQYF. CDR3 bases: TGTGCCAGCAGCTTCAAGCAGGGCCAAAAGACCCAGTACTTC. Looking up the rest from reference TRBV7-8 and TRBJ2-5 gives the full variable domain: GAGVSQSPRYKVAKRGQDVALRCDPISGHVSLFWYQQALGQGPEFLTYFQNEAQLDKSGLPSDRFFAERPEGSVSTLKIQRTQQEDSAVYLCASSFKQGQKTQYFGPGTRLLVL.

There are a few counts of this clonotype. The gene calls are TRBV7-9 and TRBJ2-7; TRBD1 aligns across 9 bases. Germline CDR1 reads SEHNR; CDR2 reads FQNEAQ (reference sequence). This CDR3 region has 14 residues. V lost 5 bases, J lost 2 bases, and 4 bases stayed unmatched. This CDR3 reads CASSRTGVPYEQYV. The CDR3 DNA reads as TGTGCCAGCAGCCGGACAGGGGTGCCCTACGAGCAGTACGTC.

This chain connects TRBV4-2 to TRBJ1-2, with D uncertain. V was cut by 0 bases and J by 4 bases, with 15 bases left in between. Germline assignment: CDR1 LGHNA and CDR2 YNFKEQ. The CDR3 sequence is 16 residues long. The CDR3: CASSQDWVPAFYGYTF. The CDR3 coding sequence is TGTGCCAGCAGCCAAGATTGGGTCCCAGCTTTCTATGGCTACACCTTC.

V is TRBV2 and J is TRBJ2-5; D might be TRBD1 (5 bases). Trimming took off 6 bases at V and 12 bases at J, with 17 bases between the two ends. There are 12 residues in the CDR3. Germline-derived CDR1 and CDR2 are SNHLY and FYNNEI. The DNA of the CDR3 is TGTGCCAGCAGCAAGACAGTACTGCTCGAGTACTTC. Its translation is CASSKTVLLEYF.

This clonotype was seen only a few times. This sequence joins TRBV6-8 and TRBJ2-1, with a tentative D call TRBD2 (5 bases). Germline assignment: CDR1 MNHGY and CDR2 SAAAGT. Trimming pared 6 bases from V and 8 bases from J, leaving 20 bases between. This CDR3 is 15 amino acids long. CDR3: CASRVDGVLWDEQFF. As DNA, the CDR3 is TGTGCCAGCAGGGTAGACGGGGTTTTGTGGGATGAGCAGTTCTTC.

This clonotype occurred a few times. The rearrangement links TRBV6-2 or TRBV6-3 to TRBJ2-1, with unresolved D. The germline V gene encodes CDR1 MNHEY and CDR2 SVGEGT. Trimming removed 10 bases at V and 2 bases at J, with 12 bases between. This CDR3 comprises 13 residues. The CDR3 is CATRGWTYNEQFF. In DNA, the CDR3 is TGTGCCACCCGCGGCTGGACCTACAATGAGCAGTTCTTC.

On this clonotype itself: This clone may be a read error of a much larger clone one base away. The CDR3 ends on some other residue instead of the conserved phenylalanine or tryptophan, so this is likely a read error. This sequence joins TRBV12-3 or TRBV12-4 and TRBJ1-1; D is possibly TRBD1 (5 bases). The CDR3 is made up of 14 amino acids. Trimming shortened V by 6 bases and J by 1 base, and 12 bases separated the two germline ends. DNA for the CDR3: TGTGCCAGCAGCACTGACAGCCCGAACACTGAAGCTTTCTTA. Its protein is CASSTDSPNTEAFL.

The chain carries TRBV28 and TRBJ2-7; 10 nucleotides line up with TRBD2. Looked up from germline, CDR1 is MDHEN and CDR2 is SYDVKM. Trimming took 10 bases from V and 4 from J; bases not matched to a gene: 13. The CDR3 contains 15 residues. CDR3 region: CANSPAGLARYEQYV. The CDR3, as DNA: TGTGCCAACAGCCCCGCGGGACTAGCGCGTTACGAGCAGTACGTC.

The chain combines TRBV4-1 with TRBJ1-5; TRBD1 might be the D (5 bases). V lost 4 bases to trimming and J lost 3 bases, with 16 bases between them. Germline CDR1 and CDR2: MGHRA and YSYEKL. The CDR3 extends over 16 amino acids. The DNA of the CDR3 is TGCGCCAGCAGCCCCGGCGCAGGGAGAGACAATCAGCCCCAGCATTTT. Translating gives CASSPGAGRDNQPQHF.

As for this clonotype: This may stem from a read error, because a much larger clone lies one nucleotide away. V is TRBV7-6 and J is TRBJ2-2; tentatively, D is TRBD1 (6 bases). Germline V lookup: CDR1 SGHVS, CDR2 FNYEAQ. The CDR3 spans 13 residues. CDR3 coding DNA: TGTACCAGCAGCTCTACAGGGACCGGGGAGCTGTTTTTT. Protein product: CTSSSTGTGELFF. The full variable domain, in which reference TRBV7-6 and TRBJ2-2 provide the parts outside the CDR3, is GAGVSQSPRYKVTKRGQDVALRCDPISGHVSLYWYRQALGQGPEFLTYFNYEAQQDKSGLPNDRFSAERPEGSISTLTIQRTEQRDSAMYRCTSSSTGTGELFFGEGSRLTVL.

This clonotype was recorded a few times. The chain uses TRBV27 and TRBJ2-5; 10 nucleotides agree with TRBD2. The J segment lost 8 bases and the V segment lost 6 bases, leaving 12 bases of the junction unmatched. Germline CDR1 reads MNHEY; CDR2 reads SMNVEV (reference sequence). The CDR3 has 15 residues. The CDR3 loop is CASSSSGASGGTQYF. Here the CDR3 DNA reads TGTGCCAGCAGCTCGTCCGGGGCTAGCGGGGGTACCCAGTACTTC.

This clonotype was seen a handful of times. CDR3 loop: CATSDFEYNEQFF. In nucleotides, the CDR3 is TGTGCCACCAGTGATTTTGAGTACAATGAGCAGTTCTTC. This chain connects TRBV24-1 to TRBJ2-1; D gene ambiguous. Per the germline V gene, CDR1 is KGHDR and CDR2 is SFDVKD. The CDR3 totals 13 residues. Trimming stripped 1 base from V and 4 bases from J, with 4 bases between.

This clonotype was seen many times. The chain combines TRBV7-8 with TRBJ1-5; a weak D match, TRBD1 (6 bases). The CDR3 runs 15 residues. Germline V gene lookup returns CDR1 SGHVS and CDR2 FQNEAQ. V was clipped by 5 bases and J by 6 bases, with 17 bases between them. CDR3 DNA: TGTGCCAGCAGCCTCATGGACAGTTCGGGTCAGCCCCAGCATTTT. It codes for CASSLMDSSGQPQHF.

The chain uses TRBV9 and TRBJ2-1; D could derive from TRBD1 or TRBD2 (5 bases each). V was cut by 1 base and J by 8 bases, with 13 bases left in between. This CDR3 comprises 14 residues. CDR1 is SGDLS and CDR2 is YYNGEE in the germline V gene. The CDR3 sequence is CASSVRGTLDEQFF. CDR3 bases: TGTGCCAGCAGCGTACGAGGGACGTTGGATGAGCAGTTCTTC.

This clonotype came up a few times. V usage is TRBV7-6 and J usage is TRBJ2-7; unclear D gene. V was clipped by 3 bases and J by 7 bases, with 10 bases between them. Germline CDR1 and CDR2: SGHVS and FNYEAQ. The CDR3 extends over 12 amino acids. The CDR3 coding sequence is TGTGCCAGCAGCTTCATGGGCAAGGAGCAGTACTTC. Translation: CASSFMGKEQYF.

This chain connects TRBV15 to TRBJ2-1; D call uncertain. CDR3 length: 13 residues. The V gene lost 1 base and the J gene lost 4 bases, with 5 bases spanning the gap. Germline loops: CDR1 LNHNV, CDR2 YYDKDF (reference sequence). CDR3 sequence reads: CATSRAGYNEQFF. The CDR3 DNA reads TGTGCCACCAGCAGAGCAGGTTACAATGAGCAGTTCTTC.